The sequence of this T cell receptor (beta chain) was determined in a study of T cells in Graves' hyperthyroidism and ophthalmopathy. It was uncontrolled infection, other autoimmune disease, pregnancy or lactation that excluded patients. It was RNA transcripts that yielded the amplified TCR beta CDR3 regions. The TCR CDR3 first-round RT-PCR relied on the HTBI primer set. In TCRdb, the multiplex PCR reads were re-called with MiXCR into one record per CDR3 protein. Here the sample spans a few hundred thousand distinct CDR3 sequences, about 43% being singletons. Per germline, CDR1 SGHVS and CDR2 FNYEAQ. The CDR3 totals 13 residues. V lost 7 bases and J lost 1, with 10 bases in between.

Sequencing was performed on peripheral blood or thyroid tissue (not recorded which). The receptor was derived from a woman aged 18-29 years with Graves' hyperthyroidism. The genes are TRBV7-6 and TRBJ1-1, with D perhaps TRBD1 (6 bases). CDR3 residues: CASILRGNTEAFF. In DNA, the CDR3 is TGTGCCAGCATCCTCAGGGGGAACACTGAAGCTTTCTTT.